This T cell receptor (beta chain) appears in the sequencing data of a study of blood T cell repertoires in COVID-19. Study details: COVID-19 samples collected from the United States, Italy and Spain covered acute and convalescent phases. T cells, B-cell-depleted T cells, or PBMCs supplied cDNA or gDNA.

This CDR3 spans 12 amino acids. Trimming took off 3 bases at V and 4 bases at J, with 6 bases between the two ends. CDR1 and CDR2 from the germline V gene are SNHLY and FYNNEI. Original processing notes: Reference gene primer amplification gave nucleated cell count estimates. Here immunoSEQ multiplex PCR was the method, and the copy in TCRdb shows in-frame clones only, minus some. D and trimming come from the DNA, and the V and J calls and clone size come from that table. This sample yields some 150,000 clones, of which approximately 84% are seen a single time; 6% to 7.5% belongs to the top ten. Sequencing used peripheral blood. The origin of this receptor is a human donor in a cohort sampled during active COVID-19. The chain couples TRBV2 to TRBJ1-2, with D perhaps matching TRBD1 (5 bases). The CDR3 nucleotides read TGTGCCAGCAGTGACAGGGTCTATGGCTACACCTTC. This sequence encodes CASSDRVYGYTF.